The source of this T cell receptor (beta chain) is a study of cytomegalovirus exposure and HLA in healthy donors. PCR employed 60 Vbeta and 13 Jbeta primers. The method was immunoSEQ multiplex PCR; TCRdb's version includes in-frame clones alone and lacks a portion of them. The sample includes around 220,000 clones, roughly 84% of them seen just once. Trimming removed 4 bases from V and 1 base from J; junction bases left unmatched: 3. This CDR3 spans 14 amino acids. CDR1 is SNHLY and CDR2 is FYNNEI in the germline V gene. Sequenced: PBMCs. The sequence was obtained from a girl aged 5 to 17 in good health and CMV-seronegative. The V gene is TRBV2, the J gene TRBJ1-1, with 7 bases that match TRBD1. The CDR3, as DNA: TGTGCCAGCAGTGCCGGGACAGAGAACACTGAAGCTTTCTTT. It encodes CASSAGTENTEAFF.